A single sample is the source of the 29 T cell receptor beta chains below, sequenced in a study of T-cell reconstitution after alpha-beta-depleted transplantation in children. Construction of the TCRbeta library involved unique molecular identifiers. TCRdb re-called the PCR reads through MiXCR, storing one row per CDR3 protein. Of approximately 800,000 distinct CDR3 sequences in the sample, around 17% were seen once. The input for sequencing was PBMCs, mostly from graft donor cells, taken 360 days after TCRalphabeta/CD19-depleted stem cell transplant. These receptors were obtained from a male patient between 10 and 17 years old who had a stem cell transplant for acute lymphoblastic leukemia, so the T cells may come from the graft donor.

This clonotype was counted at least ten times. The gene calls are TRBV6-1 and TRBJ2-1; D gene unclear. The CDR3 totals 11 residues. The ends were cut back, 7 bases at V and 4 bases at J, with 5 bases in the middle. Germline V gives CDR1 MNHNS, CDR2 SASEGT. The CDR3 region is CASTVYNEQFF. CDR3 bases: TGTGCCAGCACCGTATACAATGAGCAGTTCTTC.

In DNA form, the CDR3 reads TGCAGTGCTCAGGGACAGGAACACCAAAAGCAGTTCTTC. Translated: CSAQGQEHQKQFF. The rearrangement links TRBV20-1 to TRBJ2-1; 8 positions match TRBD1. There are 13 residues in the CDR3. With 5 bases clipped from V and 11 bases from J, the junction kept 11 bases outside the gene matches. Germline V lookup: CDR1 DFQATT, CDR2 SNEGSKA (reference sequence).

This chain connects TRBV29-1 to TRBJ2-1, with TRBD1 matching over 8 bases. The CDR3 is made up of 14 amino acids. The trim removed 5 bases at V and 2 bases at J, leaving 5 bases unmatched. Germline V gene data show CDR1 as SQVTM and CDR2 as ANQGSEA. CDR3 coding DNA: TGCAGCGTTCAGAACAGGGGGACCTACAATGAGCAGTTCTTC. Translating it yields CSVQNRGTYNEQFF.

This chain links TRBV21-1 with TRBJ2-7; the DNA was not used to check the table's D call, TRBD1. TRBV21-1 is given as a pseudogene. There are 13 residues in the CDR3. CDR3 loop: CASSFRPGDEQYF. The CDR3 nucleotides read TGTGCCAGCAGCTTTCGGCCGGGTGACGAGCAGTACTTC.

This clonotype was observed a few times. The rearrangement links TRBV29-1 to TRBJ2-7, with 7 positions matching TRBD1. Germline loops: CDR1 SQVTM, CDR2 ANQGSEA. CDR3 length equals 14 residues. V lost 0 bases to trimming and J lost 3 bases; unmatched junction nucleotides: 5. The DNA for the CDR3 is TGCAGCGTTGAAGATCTGGCAGGGGGCTACGAGCAGTACTTC. This codes for CSVEDLAGGYEQYF.

This clonotype was counted ten times or more. The rearrangement links TRBV20-1 to TRBJ2-2, with D uncertain. The CDR3 spans 13 residues. Deletions cut 7 bases from V and 1 base from J, with 10 bases between. CDR1 and CDR2 from the germline V gene are DFQATT and SNEGSKA (reference sequence). The CDR3 loop is CSVPWGNTGELFF. The CDR3 DNA reads as TGCAGTGTTCCGTGGGGGAACACCGGGGAGCTGTTTTTT.

In this sample, this clonotype turned up many times. The V call is TRBV29-1, the J call TRBJ2-1; a possible D gene is TRBD1 (6 bases). The CDR3 runs 15 residues. Germline V CDR1 and CDR2: SQVTM, ANQGSEA. The V end lost 5 bases, the J end lost 9 bases, and 23 bases lay between the germline ends. This CDR3 reads CSVLTQGPSIGEQFF. The CDR3 nucleotides read TGCAGCGTTCTAACCCAGGGGCCCAGTATCGGTGAGCAGTTCTTC.

There are many counts of this clonotype. In nucleotides, the CDR3 is TGTGCCAGCAGCCAGACAGGGATTAATGAAAAACTGTTTTTT. Encoded protein: CASSQTGINEKLFF. This chain links TRBV9 with TRBJ1-4; 7 nucleotides align to TRBD1. The junction had 4 bases not matched to a gene; V was cut back by 4 bases and J by 4 bases. The CDR3 contains 14 residues. Germline values: CDR1 SGDLS, CDR2 YYNGEE.

This clonotype was seen many times. The rearrangement joins TRBV29-1 to TRBJ1-1; D ambiguous. With 6 bases removed from V and 0 bases from J, the gap between germline ends came to 17 bases. Germline CDR1 and CDR2: SQVTM and ANQGSEA. The CDR3 runs to 15 residues. The CDR3 nucleotides read TGCAGCGTGATACCGAAGGTAGCTTTGAACACTGAAGCTTTCTTT. Protein sequence: CSVIPKVALNTEAFF.

This clonotype was counted a few times. The chain employs TRBV11-2 and TRBJ2-1; D possibly corresponds to TRBD2 (6 bases). CDR3 length: 16 amino acids. The V end lost 5 bases, the J end lost 6 bases, and 20 bases lay between the germline ends. Germline CDR1 is SGHAT and CDR2 is FQNNGV. The CDR3 nucleotides are TGTGCCAGCAGCCTCCAGGGACTGCAAAGGGGCAATGAGCAGTTCTTC. Protein: CASSLQGLQRGNEQFF.

In this sample, this clonotype turned up a few times. This sequence joins TRBV5-6 and TRBJ2-5; a weak D match, TRBD1 (5 bases). CDR1 and CDR2 from the germline V gene are SGHDT and YYEEEE. V was clipped by 1 base and J by 1 base, with 17 bases between them. CDR3 length: 17 residues. CDR3 sequence reads: CASSLYSGSGPQETQYF. CDR3 in DNA: TGTGCCAGCAGCTTGTATTCAGGGTCTGGGCCCCAAGAGACCCAGTACTTC. The complete variable domain, with remaining parts taken from reference TRBV5-6 and TRBJ2-5, reads DAGVTQSPTHLIKTRGQQVTLRCSPKSGHDTVSWYQQALGQGPQFIFQYYEEEERQRGNFPDRFSGHQFPNYSSELNVNALLLGDSALYLCASSLYSGSGPQETQYFGPGTRLLVL.

There are a few counts of this clonotype. V is TRBV4-2 and J is TRBJ2-1; tentatively, D is TRBD2 (6 bases). V was trimmed by 0 bases and J by 10 bases, leaving 16 bases between them. This CDR3 spans 15 amino acids. Germline-derived CDR1 and CDR2 are LGHNA and YNFKEQ. The CDR3 coding sequence is TGTGCCAGCAGCCAAGATATCGGGACTGTCGACGAGCAGTTCTTC. Protein: CASSQDIGTVDEQFF.

This chain links TRBV27 with TRBJ2-1, with 12 bases matching TRBD2. The CDR3 is 13 amino acids. V lost 10 bases and J lost 5; bases outside the gene matches: 3. The V gene's germline CDR1 is MNHEY and CDR2 SMNVEV (reference sequence). The CDR3 nucleotides read TGTGCCAACACTAGCGGGAGGAACAATGAGCAGTTCTTC. Its translation: CANTSGRNNEQFF.

This clonotype was seen more than once but under ten times. The V call is TRBV5-1, the J call TRBJ2-7; the D gene is possibly TRBD2 (6 bases). Germline V CDR1 and CDR2: SGHRS, YFSETQ. Trimming stripped 3 bases from V and 8 bases from J, with 12 bases between. This CDR3 has 12 residues. The CDR3 sequence: CASSSSGTQQYF. The DNA of the CDR3 is TGCGCCAGCAGCTCTTCCGGGACTCAGCAGTACTTC.

The V and J genes are TRBV11-1 and TRBJ2-3; the match to TRBD2 covers 14 bases. Germline CDR1 reads SGHAT; CDR2 reads FQDESV (reference sequence). This CDR3 spans 18 amino acids. V shed 5 bases and J 1 base; nucleotides not matched to a gene: 8. This chain's CDR3 is CASSPRTSGRIGTDTQYF. DNA for the CDR3: TGTGCCAGCAGCCCTCGGACTAGCGGGAGGATAGGCACAGATACGCAGTATTTT.

This clonotype was found a few times. The chain employs TRBV7-9 and TRBJ2-3, with TRBD1 identical over 9 bases. The CDR3 totals 16 residues. CDR1 and CDR2 from the germline V gene are SEHNR and FQNEAQ (reference sequence). V shed 1 base, J shed 0 bases, and the junction held 2 bases outside the gene matches. The CDR3 loop is CASSLGGTGSTDTQYF. For the CDR3, the DNA is TGTGCCAGCAGCTTAGGCGGGACAGGGAGCACAGATACGCAGTATTTT.

V and J are TRBV7-9 and TRBJ2-5, with a weak D call TRBD1 (6 bases). Per germline, CDR1 SEHNR and CDR2 FQNEAQ (reference sequence). This CDR3 has 15 amino acids. V lost 5 bases to trimming and J lost 1 base, with 14 bases between them. CDR3 sequence (DNA): TGTGCCAGCAGCCCCCGGACAGTAATCCAAGAGACCCAGTACTTC. It specifies CASSPRTVIQETQYF.

This clonotype was seen ten or more times. The rearrangement uses TRBV7-9 and TRBJ1-1; D unresolved. CDR3 length: 13 amino acids. Germline V gene sequence: CDR1 SEHNR, CDR2 FQNEAQ (reference sequence). V shed 2 bases and J shed 1 base, with 5 bases lying between them. The CDR3 DNA reads as TGTGCCAGCAGCTTAAGTGGGAACACTGAAGCTTTCTTT. Translation: CASSLSGNTEAFF.

V and J are TRBV9 and TRBJ1-2, with D tentatively TRBD1 (5 bases). Per germline, CDR1 SGDLS and CDR2 YYNGEE. The germline V and J ends were trimmed by 0 bases and 2 bases, with 11 bases remaining between them. CDR3 length: 15 residues. This CDR3 reads CASSVVDSINYGYTF. CDR3 sequence (DNA): TGTGCCAGCAGCGTAGTAGACAGCATCAACTATGGCTACACCTTC.

This clonotype was counted between two and nine times. V is TRBV5-6 and J is TRBJ2-1; 7 nucleotides line up with TRBD2. Germline V CDR1 and CDR2: SGHDT, YYEEEE. After removal of 4 bases from V and 3 bases from J, the junction contained 10 bases not matched to a gene. The CDR3 is 16 residues long. This chain's CDR3 is CASSDTPSGFYNEQFF. The CDR3 DNA is TGTGCCAGCAGCGATACTCCTAGCGGTTTCTACAATGAGCAGTTCTTC.

Many counts were recorded for this clonotype. The chain employs TRBV12-3 or TRBV12-4 and TRBJ2-7; D may be TRBD2 (6 bases). This CDR3 has 13 residues. Deletions cut 5 bases from V and 3 bases from J, with 11 bases between. The DNA of the CDR3 is TGTGCCAGCAGTAGGGACTGGGGCTACGAGCAGTACTTC. Translating it yields CASSRDWGYEQYF.

This clonotype was seen repeatedly, ten times or more. The chain couples TRBV20-1 to TRBJ1-1; possibly TRBD1 for D (5 bases). Germline V gene data show CDR1 as DFQATT and CDR2 as SNEGSKA (reference sequence). The CDR3 is made up of 14 amino acids. V lost 6 bases, J lost 0 bases, and 14 bases lay in between. The chain's CDR3 is CSALWDFMNTEAFF. For the CDR3, the DNA is TGCAGTGCCTTGTGGGACTTCATGAACACTGAAGCTTTCTTT.

This clonotype was observed a single time. At one of its ends the junction is not consistent with the germline gene, which may arise from a read error. The genes are TRBV5-1 and TRBJ2-3; 7 positions agree with TRBD1. The germline gives CDR1 SGHRS, CDR2 YFSETQ. The CDR3 has 16 residues. CDR3 sequence reads: CASSLSPGQATDAQYF. CDR3 coding DNA: TGCGCCAGCAGCCTGTCCCCCGGACAGGCCACAGATGCGCAGTATTTT.

The CDR3 sequence is CASNNRAEGEYFNEQFF. DNA for the CDR3: TGTGCCAGCAATAATAGGGCAGAGGGGGAGTACTTCAATGAGCAGTTCTTC. This sequence joins TRBV6-4 and TRBJ2-1, with D perhaps TRBD1 (6 bases). Germline V gene data show CDR1 as MRHNA and CDR2 as SNTAGT. V was shortened by 7 bases and J by 6 bases, with 25 bases between the two germline ends. This CDR3 contains 17 residues.

This clonotype has just a few counts. The rearrangement links TRBV5-1 to TRBJ2-1, with D possibly being TRBD1 (5 bases). Trimming stripped 5 bases from V and 1 base from J, with 25 bases between. Germline lookup yields CDR1 SGHRS and CDR2 YFSETQ. CDR3 length equals 19 residues. CDR3 bases: TGCGCCAGCAGGATGGTGGCAGCGTCCAGGGCTAGGTCCTACAATGAGCAGTTCTTC. Translating it yields CASRMVAASRARSYNEQFF.

The chain combines TRBV6-2 or TRBV6-3 with TRBJ2-7; maybe TRBD2 (5 bases). Looked up from germline, CDR1 is MNHEY and CDR2 is SVGEGT. The V gene lost 6 bases and the J gene lost 3 bases, with 12 bases spanning the gap. This CDR3 spans 13 amino acids. This chain's CDR3 is CASRVSDLYEQYF. CDR3 nucleotides: TGTGCCAGCAGGGTTAGCGACCTCTACGAGCAGTACTTC.

The chain is built from TRBV4-1 and TRBJ2-7; 7 positions match TRBD1. This CDR3 spans 15 amino acids. Germline V lookup: CDR1 MGHRA, CDR2 YSYEKL. Trimming removed 0 bases from V and 3 bases from J; junction bases left unmatched: 5. This CDR3 is CASSQDRDSDYEQYF. The CDR3 DNA reads TGCGCCAGCAGCCAAGATCGGGACAGTGACTACGAGCAGTACTTC.

This clonotype appeared a few times. This CDR3 is CAIGDQNTGELFF. For the CDR3, the DNA is TGTGCCATCGGGGATCAGAACACCGGGGAGCTGTTTTTT. The chain couples TRBV10-3 to TRBJ2-2, with unresolved D. The CDR3 runs 13 residues. Trimming left V 8 bases short and J 1 base short, with 8 bases between. CDR1 ENHRY and CDR2 SYGVKD come from the germline V gene.

The chain links TRBV7-3 to TRBJ2-2, with D possibly being TRBD2 (5 bases). This CDR3 region has 17 residues. Trimming removed 1 base at V and 4 bases at J, with 16 bases between. CDR1 and CDR2 (germline): SGHTA, FQGTGA. The CDR3 DNA reads as TGTGCCAGCAGCTTAAAGGGCGGCGGAGAGGGCACCGGGGAGCTGTTTTTT. Translated, it gives CASSLKGGGEGTGELFF.